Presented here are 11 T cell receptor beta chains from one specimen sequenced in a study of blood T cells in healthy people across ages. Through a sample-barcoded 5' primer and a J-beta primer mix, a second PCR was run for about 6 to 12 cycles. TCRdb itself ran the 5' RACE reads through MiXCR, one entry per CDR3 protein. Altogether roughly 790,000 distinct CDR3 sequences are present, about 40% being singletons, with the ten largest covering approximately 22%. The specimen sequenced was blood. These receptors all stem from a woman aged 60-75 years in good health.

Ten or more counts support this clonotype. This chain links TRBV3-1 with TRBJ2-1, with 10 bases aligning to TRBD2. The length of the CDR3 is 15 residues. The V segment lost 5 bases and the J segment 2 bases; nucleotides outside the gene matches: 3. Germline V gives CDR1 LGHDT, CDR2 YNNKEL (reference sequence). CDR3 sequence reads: CASSDLAGAYNEQFF. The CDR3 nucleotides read TGTGCCAGCAGCGATCTAGCGGGAGCCTACAATGAGCAGTTCTTC.

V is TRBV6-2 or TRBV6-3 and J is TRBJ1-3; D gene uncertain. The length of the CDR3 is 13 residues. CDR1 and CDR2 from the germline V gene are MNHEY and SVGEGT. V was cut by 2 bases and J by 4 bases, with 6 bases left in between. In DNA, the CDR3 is TGTGCCAGCAGTTACAGAACCGGAAACACCATATATTTT. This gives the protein CASSYRTGNTIYF.

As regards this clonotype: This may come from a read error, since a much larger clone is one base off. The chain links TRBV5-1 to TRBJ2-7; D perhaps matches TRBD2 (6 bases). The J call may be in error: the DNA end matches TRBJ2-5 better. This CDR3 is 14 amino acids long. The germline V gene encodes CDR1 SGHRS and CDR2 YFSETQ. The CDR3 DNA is TGCGCCAGCAGATTAGGAGGGTCGGGGGAGACCCAGTACTTC. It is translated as CASRLGGSGETQYF.

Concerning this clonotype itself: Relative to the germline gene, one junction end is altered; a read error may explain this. The CDR3 DNA follows: TGCGCCAGCAGCCAAGATCCCTATGGCACTGAAACTTTCTTT. Its translation: CASSQDPYGTETFF. The chain couples TRBV4-3 to TRBJ1-1; no definite D call. Germline-derived CDR1 and CDR2 are LGHNA and YSLEER. The CDR3 is made up of 14 amino acids.

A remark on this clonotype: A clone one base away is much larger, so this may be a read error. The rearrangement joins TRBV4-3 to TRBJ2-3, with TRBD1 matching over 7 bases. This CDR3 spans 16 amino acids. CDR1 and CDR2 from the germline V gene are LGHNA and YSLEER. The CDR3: CASSHRRQGFSDAQYF. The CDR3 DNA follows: TGCGCCAGCAGCCATAGGAGACAGGGTTTTTCAGATGCGCAGTATTTT.

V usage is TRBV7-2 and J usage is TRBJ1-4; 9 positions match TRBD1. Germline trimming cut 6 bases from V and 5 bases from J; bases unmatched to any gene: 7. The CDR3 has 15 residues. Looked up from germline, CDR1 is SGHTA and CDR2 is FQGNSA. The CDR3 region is CASSYPGQGNEKLFF. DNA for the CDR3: TGTGCCAGCAGTTATCCGGGACAGGGAAATGAAAAACTGTTTTTT.

The CDR3 coding sequence is TGTGCCAGCAAGGCTAGCGGGAGGGTTCCAGATACGCAGTATTTT. Protein sequence: CASKASGRVPDTQYF. The chain carries TRBV25-1 and TRBJ2-3; 12 positions match TRBD2. With V trimmed by 7 bases and J by 4 bases, 6 bases remained unmatched. The germline V gene has CDR1 MGHDK and CDR2 SYGVNS. The CDR3 sequence is 15 residues long.

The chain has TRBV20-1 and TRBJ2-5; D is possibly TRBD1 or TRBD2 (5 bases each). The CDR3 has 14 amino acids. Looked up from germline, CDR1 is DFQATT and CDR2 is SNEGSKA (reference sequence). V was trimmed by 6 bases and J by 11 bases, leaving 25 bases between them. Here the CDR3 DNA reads TGCAGTGCCCCCGGGACGCACGCTTTGGATGAGCAGTACTTC. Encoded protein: CSAPGTHALDEQYF.

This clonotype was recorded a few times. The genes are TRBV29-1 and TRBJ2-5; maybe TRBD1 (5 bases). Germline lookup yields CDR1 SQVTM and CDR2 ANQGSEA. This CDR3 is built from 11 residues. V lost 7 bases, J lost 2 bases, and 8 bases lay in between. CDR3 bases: TGCAGCGGGGGCCGACAAGAGACCCAGTACTTC. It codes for CSGGRQETQYF. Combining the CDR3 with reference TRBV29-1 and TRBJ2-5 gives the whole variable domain SAVISQKPSRDICQRGTSLTIQCQVDSQVTMMFWYRQQPGQSLTLIATANQGSEATYESGFVIDKFPISRPNLTFSTLTVSNMSPEDSSIYLCSGGRQETQYFGPGTRLLVL.

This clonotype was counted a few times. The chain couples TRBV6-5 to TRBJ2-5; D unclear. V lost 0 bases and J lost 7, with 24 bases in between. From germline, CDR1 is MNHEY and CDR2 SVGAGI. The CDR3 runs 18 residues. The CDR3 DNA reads TGTGCCAGCAGTTACTCCTCCCGGACCATAGCTAGGGTTCCGACCCAGTACTTC. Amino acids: CASSYSSRTIARVPTQYF.

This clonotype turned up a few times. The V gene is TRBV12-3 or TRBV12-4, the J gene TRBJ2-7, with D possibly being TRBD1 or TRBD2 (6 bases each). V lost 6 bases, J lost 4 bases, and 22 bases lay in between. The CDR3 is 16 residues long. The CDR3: CASSNNPTGAVYEQYF. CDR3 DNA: TGTGCCAGCAGCAACAACCCCACGGGGGCTGTATACGAGCAGTACTTC.